This T cell receptor beta chain is drawn from a study of early T cells in non-severe SARS-CoV-2 infection. Germline CDR1 reads SEHNR; CDR2 reads FQNEAQ (reference sequence). With V trimmed by 5 bases and J by 3 bases, 1 base remained unmatched. The CDR3 totals 13 residues. Ten or more counts support this clonotype. TCRdb called the 5' RACE reads again in MiXCR, with one record for every CDR3 protein. Among about 58,000 distinct CDR3 sequences listed, roughly 12% were seen once. The receptor's source is an adult who was a healthcare worker with PCR-confirmed SARS-CoV-2 infection or an uninfected control (not recorded which). Sequenced: whole blood. V usage is TRBV7-9 and J usage is TRBJ2-1; TRBD2 matches 7 bases. Here the CDR3 reads CASSTGGYNEQFF. CDR3 nucleotide sequence: TGTGCCAGCAGCACGGGGGGCTACAATGAGCAGTTCTTC.